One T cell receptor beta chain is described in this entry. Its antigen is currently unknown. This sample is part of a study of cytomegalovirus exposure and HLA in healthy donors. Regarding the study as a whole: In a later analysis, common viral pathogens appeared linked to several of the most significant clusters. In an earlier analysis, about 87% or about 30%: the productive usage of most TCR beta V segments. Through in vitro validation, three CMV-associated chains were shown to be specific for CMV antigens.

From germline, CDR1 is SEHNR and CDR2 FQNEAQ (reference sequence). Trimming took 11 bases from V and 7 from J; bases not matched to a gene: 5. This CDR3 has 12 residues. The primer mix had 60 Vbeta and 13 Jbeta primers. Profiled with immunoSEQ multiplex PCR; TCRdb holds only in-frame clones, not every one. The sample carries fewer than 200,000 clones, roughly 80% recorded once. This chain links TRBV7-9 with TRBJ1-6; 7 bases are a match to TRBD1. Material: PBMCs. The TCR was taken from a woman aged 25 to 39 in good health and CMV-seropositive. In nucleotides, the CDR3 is TGTGCCGGGGGACAGAGAAATTCACCCCTCCACTTT. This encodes CAGGQRNSPLHF.